This T cell receptor beta chain was captured in a study of T cell responses to AZD1222 COVID-19 vaccine. Study at large: Second doses that came at about 4 or about 12 weeks were put together. Notes on the study in general: There were vaccine-associated CD4 TCRs across spike, dominant at 160-218 and 743-854.

Repertoires were generated with immunoSEQ multiplex PCR, while TCRdb's copy carries only in-frame clones and drops some. The sample has some 200,000 clones; 70% to 90% are singletons. Points on this clone: What it recognizes is unknown.

With V trimmed by 7 bases and J by 2 bases, 7 bases remained unmatched. This CDR3 has 15 amino acids. Germline V gene lookup returns CDR1 LNHDA and CDR2 SQIVND (reference sequence). Sequenced here: peripheral blood, sampled on day 0 of AZD1222 vaccination. The V and J genes are TRBV19 and TRBJ1-5; 8 nucleotides agree with TRBD1. The TCR sequence derives from an adult in good health. CDR3 in amino acids: CASTVQTGGNQPQHF. CDR3 nucleotides: TGTGCCAGTACAGTACAGACAGGGGGCAATCAGCCCCAGCATTTT.